This passage covers 30 T cell receptor beta chains from one sample sequenced in a study of blood T cell repertoires in COVID-19. Method: immunoSEQ multiplex PCR; TCRdb's copy keeps in-frame clones and lacks some. The top ten hold around 2.9% of the sample, which has under 300,000 clones, approximately 80% seen once. Sequenced input: peripheral blood. The receptors here all came from a woman aged 55-75 years with active or convalescent COVID-19.

This chain uses TRBV10-3 with TRBJ1-2; TRBD1 agrees at 7 bases. The V gene's germline CDR1 is ENHRY and CDR2 SYGVKD. J gave up 8 bases and V 5 bases, and 17 bases lay outside the gene matches. The CDR3 contains 16 residues. CDR3 in amino acids: CAISLDGTGDLGGYTF. The CDR3 coding sequence is TGTGCCATCAGTTTAGACGGAACAGGGGATTTGGGCGGCTACACCTTC.

V gene TRBV5-1 combines with J gene TRBJ2-7; no firm D call. The CDR3 loop spans 13 amino acids. Germline V CDR1 and CDR2: SGHRS, YFSETQ. Trimming left V 3 bases short and J 2 bases short, with 9 bases between. Here the CDR3 reads CASSSRITYEQYF. The CDR3 nucleotides are TGCGCCAGCAGCTCTAGGATCACCTACGAGCAGTACTTC.

V usage is TRBV7-7 and J usage is TRBJ2-5, with D perhaps matching TRBD2 (5 bases). This CDR3 has 16 residues. Per the germline V gene, CDR1 is SSHAT and CDR2 is FNYEAQ (reference sequence). V was cut by 2 bases and J by 3 bases, with 16 bases left in between. The CDR3 region has the DNA TGTGCCAGCAGCTTAACCGGGTTGAGCGGCAAAGAGACCCAGTACTTC. Amino acid sequence: CASSLTGLSGKETQYF.

The chain combines TRBV24-1 with TRBJ2-7; D is perhaps TRBD1 (5 bases). CDR1 and CDR2 (germline): KGHDR, SFDVKD. The CDR3 is 17 amino acids. Trimming left V 7 bases short and J 0 bases short, with 21 bases between. CDR3 nucleotide sequence: TGTGCCACCAGCTCCCACTTCCGGACCGACAGCTCCTACGAGCAGTACTTC. It is translated as CATSSHFRTDSSYEQYF.

This chain joins TRBV12-3 or TRBV12-4 and TRBJ2-5, with TRBD2 identical over 7 bases. The CDR3 covers 12 residues. The J segment lost 13 bases and the V segment lost 0 bases, leaving 5 bases of the junction unmatched. The CDR3 DNA reads TGTGCCAGCAGTTTAGCGAGGACTAGTCTGTACTTC. Residues: CASSLARTSLYF.

The chain uses TRBV6-2 or TRBV6-3 and TRBJ2-5, with 11 bases identical to TRBD2. V lost 2 bases to trimming and J lost 6 bases; unmatched junction nucleotides: 8. The CDR3 runs to 16 residues. Looked up from germline, CDR1 is MNHEY and CDR2 is SVGEGT. The CDR3 here is CASSYGLAGGRKTQYF. The DNA of the CDR3 is TGTGCCAGCAGTTACGGGTTAGCGGGGGGGCGAAAGACCCAGTACTTC.

Concerning this clone itself: One junction end disagrees with the germline gene, perhaps due to a read error. The chain joins TRBV7-7 to TRBJ2-7; D gene uncertain. From germline, CDR1 is SSHAT and CDR2 FNYEAQ (reference sequence). The CDR3 runs to 12 residues. The chain's CDR3 is CASSPRAYEQYF. The CDR3 nucleotides read TGTGCTAGCAGCCCTAGAGCCTACGAGCAGTACTTC.

The V gene is TRBV6-2 or TRBV6-3, the J gene TRBJ2-7, with 10 bases aligning to TRBD1. The junction had 9 bases not matched to a gene; V was cut back by 3 bases and J by 7 bases. Per the germline V gene, CDR1 is MNHEY and CDR2 is SVGEGT. This CDR3 spans 15 amino acids. CDR3 nucleotide sequence: TGTGCCAGCAGTTATACCCGGACAGGGGGTCGTGAGCAGTACTTC. Protein: CASSYTRTGGREQYF.

The rearrangement joins TRBV6-2 or TRBV6-3 to TRBJ2-3; D perhaps matches TRBD1 (7 bases). There are 17 residues in the CDR3. The germline V gene has CDR1 MNHEY and CDR2 SVGEGT. Trimming shortened V by 0 bases and J by 2 bases, and 15 bases separated the two germline ends. The DNA of the CDR3 is TGTGCCAGCAGTTACTCCAGGGGGGCCCCCTCCACAGATACGCAGTATTTT. This sequence encodes CASSYSRGAPSTDTQYF.

The V gene is TRBV10-2, the J gene TRBJ2-7; 10 positions match TRBD1. V shed 3 bases, J shed 5 bases, and the junction held 4 bases outside the gene matches. CDR3 size: 14 residues. Germline CDR1 WSHSY, CDR2 SAAADI. DNA for the CDR3: TGCGCCAGCAGTGACCCGGGACAGGGGAACGAGCAGTACTTC. Amino acid sequence: CASSDPGQGNEQYF.

The chain uses TRBV5-6 and TRBJ2-5; 7 bases are a match to TRBD2. Germline trimming cut 8 bases from V and 3 bases from J; bases unmatched to any gene: 10. CDR1 is SGHDT, CDR2 YYEEEE, per germline. The CDR3 spans 14 residues. The CDR3 coding sequence is TGTGCCAGTAATCCCATAGCGGGTGAAGAGACCCAGTACTTC. Its protein product is CASNPIAGEETQYF.

This clone was counted once. The J gene is TRBJ1-2, the V gene TRBV19, with D possibly TRBD1 on 6 matching bases. Per germline, CDR1 LNHDA and CDR2 SQIVND (reference sequence). Trimming removed 6 bases from V and 6 bases from J, with 14 bases in between. The CDR3 sequence is 13 residues long. This CDR3 reads CASSLYRAHGYTF. CDR3 in DNA: TGTGCCAGTAGCCTATACAGGGCTCATGGCTACACCTTC.

The chain uses TRBV5-6 and TRBJ2-2; tentatively, D is TRBD1 (7 bases). CDR1 and CDR2 (germline): SGHDT, YYEEEE. The germline V and J ends were trimmed by 4 bases and 3 bases, with 13 bases remaining between them. The CDR3 has 15 residues. The CDR3 sequence is CASSAGGGYTGELFF. Written as DNA, the CDR3 is TGTGCCAGCAGCGCCGGAGGGGGCTACACCGGGGAGCTGTTTTTT.

The J gene is TRBJ2-1, the V gene TRBV11-3, with D tentatively TRBD1 (7 bases). The CDR3 extends over 13 amino acids. With 5 bases removed from V and 8 bases from J, the gap between germline ends came to 13 bases. Germline V CDR1 and CDR2: SGHNT, YENEEA. CDR3 region: CASSVRGTDEQFF. The CDR3 DNA is TGTGCCAGCAGCGTCCGGGGGACAGATGAGCAGTTCTTC.

The chain couples TRBV6-5 to TRBJ2-2; TRBD1 aligns across 10 bases. Germline V gene lookup returns CDR1 MNHEY and CDR2 SVGAGI. J lost 4 bases, V lost 7 bases, and 3 bases had no gene match. There are 14 residues in the CDR3. CDR3 loop: CASIGTGATGELFF. The CDR3 nucleotides are TGTGCCAGCATTGGGACAGGGGCCACCGGGGAGCTGTTTTTT.

This clone was observed a single time. The chain employs TRBV6-5 and TRBJ1-1, with no clear D. Germline V gene lookup returns CDR1 MNHEY and CDR2 SVGAGI. This CDR3 spans 16 amino acids. V was cut by 0 bases and J by 5 bases, with 16 bases left in between. This CDR3 is CASSYSEEAAGTEAFF. CDR3 DNA sequence: TGTGCCAGCAGTTACTCGGAGGAGGCAGCGGGGACTGAAGCTTTCTTT.

This chain connects TRBV5-4 to TRBJ2-2; 11 bases are shared with TRBD1. The CDR3 is made up of 16 amino acids. The germline CDR1 and CDR2 sequences are SGHNT and YYREEE (reference sequence). V trimming: 4 bases; J trimming: 6 bases; junction bases outside the gene matches: 8. This CDR3 reads CASSPGQGAIAGELFF. In DNA form, the CDR3 reads TGTGCCAGCAGCCCAGGACAGGGGGCCATCGCCGGGGAGCTGTTTTTT.

V gene TRBV3-1 (or the pseudogene TRBV3-2) combines with J gene TRBJ1-2; TRBD1 is a possible D gene (6 bases). The V gene's germline CDR1 is LGHDT and CDR2 YNNKEL (reference sequence). Trimming removed 5 bases at V and 2 bases at J, with 15 bases between. The CDR3 has 15 residues. The CDR3 spells CASSTPGGPNYGYTF. As DNA, the CDR3 is TGTGCCAGCAGCACCCCGGGGGGGCCCAACTATGGCTACACCTTC.

The chain recombines TRBV10-3 with TRBJ2-2; possibly TRBD1 for D (6 bases). V gave up 11 bases and J gave up 1 base, with 20 bases separating them. The germline gives CDR1 ENHRY, CDR2 SYGVKD. This CDR3 is 16 amino acids long. The CDR3 loop reads CAALPRGTKNTGELFF. The CDR3 DNA follows: TGTGCCGCCCTCCCTAGGGGGACAAAGAACACCGGGGAGCTGTTTTTT.

This clone occurred once. The V call is TRBV4-3, the J call TRBJ2-3, with 8 bases aligning to TRBD2. Germline CDR1 and CDR2: LGHNA and YSLEER. The CDR3 runs to 18 residues. V lost 1 base to trimming and J lost 2 bases; unmatched junction nucleotides: 11. CDR3 residues: CASSQGPSGGGTTDTQYF. CDR3 bases: TGCGCCAGCAGCCAAGGACCCAGCGGGGGCGGTACCACAGATACGCAGTATTTT.

This sequence joins TRBV2 and TRBJ2-1; D gene ambiguous. The CDR3 extends over 12 amino acids. V was clipped by 4 bases and J by 7 bases, with 8 bases between them. Germline CDR1 reads SNHLY; CDR2 reads FYNNEI. CDR3 coding DNA: TGTGCCAGCAGTGGTGCGGAGAATGAGCAGTTCTTC. Protein product: CASSGAENEQFF.

The chain joins TRBV2 to TRBJ2-3; 11 positions match TRBD2. The germline gives CDR1 SNHLY, CDR2 FYNNEI. The CDR3 totals 14 residues. V trimming: 7 bases; J trimming: 4 bases; junction bases outside the gene matches: 4. The DNA for the CDR3 is TGTGCCAGCATTAGCGGGGGGGCCCCAGATACGCAGTATTTT. As protein: CASISGGAPDTQYF. Looking up the rest from reference TRBV2 and TRBJ2-3 gives the full variable domain: EPEVTQTPSHQVTQMGQEVILRCVPISNHLYFYWYRQILGQKVEFLVSFYNNEISEKSEIFDDQFSVERPDGSNFTLKIRSTKLEDSAMYFCASISGGAPDTQYFGPGTRLTVL.

J is TRBJ1-5 and V is TRBV27; 7 bases match TRBD1. The V gene end was trimmed by 2 bases and the J gene end by 6 bases; junction bases not matched to a gene: 7. The germline V gene encodes CDR1 MNHEY and CDR2 SMNVEV (reference sequence). CDR3 length equals 15 residues. CDR3 bases: TGTGCCAGCAGTTTAGTGGCCAGGGGGATTCAGCCCCAGCATTTT. Translation gives CASSLVARGIQPQHF.

About this clone: The identical CDR3 is also encoded by other nucleotide sequences in the sample. This rearrangement joins TRBV9 to TRBJ2-2, with D perhaps TRBD2 (5 bases). CDR3 length: 13 amino acids. The germline CDR1 and CDR2 sequences are SGDLS and YYNGEE. The V end lost 2 bases, the J end lost 5 bases, and 7 bases lay between the germline ends. CDR3 residues: CASSVGLTGELFF. CDR3 nucleotides: TGTGCCAGCAGCGTTGGACTTACCGGGGAGCTGTTTTTT.

The CDR3 sequence is CASSPMDGNFYEQYF. In DNA, the CDR3 is TGTGCCAGCAGCCCAATGGACGGGAACTTCTACGAGCAGTACTTC. V and J are TRBV11-2 and TRBJ2-7, with D possibly matching TRBD2 (5 bases). The V end was cut by 5 bases, the J end by 3 bases, with 17 bases between. The V gene's germline CDR1 is SGHAT and CDR2 FQNNGV. The CDR3 contains 15 residues.

The CDR3 coding sequence is TGTGCCAGCCGATCCAGCGGGGGGGCCAATGTCGAGACCCAGTACTTC. The encoded protein is CASRSSGGANVETQYF. The chain uses TRBV7-9 and TRBJ2-5, with 10 bases lining up with TRBD2. CDR1 is SEHNR, CDR2 FQNEAQ, per germline (reference sequence). Germline trimming cut 8 bases from V and 5 bases from J; bases unmatched to any gene: 14. The CDR3 totals 16 residues.

V gene TRBV24-1 combines with J gene TRBJ2-7, with D tentatively TRBD1 (6 bases). CDR1 and CDR2 (germline): KGHDR, SFDVKD. The CDR3 sequence is 14 residues long. V was shortened by 0 bases and J by 3 bases, with 8 bases between the two germline ends. The CDR3 coding sequence is TGTGCCACCAGTGATTTGGAAGGGGGCTACGAGCAGTACTTC. This gives the protein CATSDLEGGYEQYF.

V usage is TRBV4-3 and J usage is TRBJ2-2; a possible D gene is TRBD1 (6 bases). The CDR3 extends over 15 amino acids. V gave up 6 bases and J gave up 1 base, with 12 bases separating them. The germline V gene encodes CDR1 LGHNA and CDR2 YSLEER. CDR3 in DNA: TGCGCCAGCAGGCCCGGGACATTGAACACCGGGGAGCTGTTTTTT. The encoded protein is CASRPGTLNTGELFF.

This sequence joins TRBV2 and TRBJ2-3; 13 bases align to TRBD2. The CDR3 extends over 14 amino acids. CDR1 and CDR2 (germline): SNHLY, FYNNEI. V gave up 3 bases and J gave up 6 bases; unmatched junction bases: 0. Here the CDR3 DNA reads TGTGCCAGCAGTGAGACTAGCGGGGGGGATACGCAGTATTTT. Translating it yields CASSETSGGDTQYF.

V gene TRBV5-1 combines with J gene TRBJ2-3; D unclear. The CDR3 spans 15 residues. Trimming cost V 0 bases and J 1 base, with 9 bases left between them. Per germline, CDR1 SGHRS and CDR2 YFSETQ. CDR3 loop: CASSLGLSGTDTQYF. In DNA form, the CDR3 reads TGCGCCAGCAGCTTGGGTCTCTCGGGCACAGATACGCAGTATTTT.